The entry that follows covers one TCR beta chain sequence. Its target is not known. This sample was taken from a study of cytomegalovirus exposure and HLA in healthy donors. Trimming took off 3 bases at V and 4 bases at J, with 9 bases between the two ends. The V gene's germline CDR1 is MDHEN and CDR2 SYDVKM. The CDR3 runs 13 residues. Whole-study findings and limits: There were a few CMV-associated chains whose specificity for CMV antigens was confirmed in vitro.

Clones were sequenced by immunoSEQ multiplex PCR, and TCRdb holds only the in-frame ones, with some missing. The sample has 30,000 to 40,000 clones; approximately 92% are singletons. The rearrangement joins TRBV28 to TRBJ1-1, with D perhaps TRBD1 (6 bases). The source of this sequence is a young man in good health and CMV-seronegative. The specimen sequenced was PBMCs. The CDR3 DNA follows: TGTGCCAGCAGTTTGTTCAGGGGCACTGAAGCTTTCTTT. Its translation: CASSLFRGTEAFF.